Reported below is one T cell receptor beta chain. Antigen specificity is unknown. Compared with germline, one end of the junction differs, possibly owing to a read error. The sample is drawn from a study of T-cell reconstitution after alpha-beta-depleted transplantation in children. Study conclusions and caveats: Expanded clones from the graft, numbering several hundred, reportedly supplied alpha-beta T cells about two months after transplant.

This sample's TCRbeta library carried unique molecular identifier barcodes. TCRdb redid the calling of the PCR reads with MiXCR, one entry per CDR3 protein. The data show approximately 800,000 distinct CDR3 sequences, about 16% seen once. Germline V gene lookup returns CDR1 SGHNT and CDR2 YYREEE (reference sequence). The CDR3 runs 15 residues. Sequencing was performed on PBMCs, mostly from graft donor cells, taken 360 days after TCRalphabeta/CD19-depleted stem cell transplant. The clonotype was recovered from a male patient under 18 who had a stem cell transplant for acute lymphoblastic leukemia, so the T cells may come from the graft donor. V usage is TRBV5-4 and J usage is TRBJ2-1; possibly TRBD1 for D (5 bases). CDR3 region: CASQGVLSSHNEQFF. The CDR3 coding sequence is TGTGCCAGCCAAGGGGTGCTTAGCTCCCACAATGAGCAGTTCTTC.